Shown below are 20 T cell receptor beta chains from a single sample sequenced in a study of blood T cell repertoires in COVID-19. Sequencing used immunoSEQ multiplex PCR; TCRdb keeps in-frame clones, though not all of them. Here the sample spans approximately 200,000 clones, 86% being singletons. Sample: peripheral blood. Every receptor here comes from a woman aged 45 to 65 with acute or convalescent COVID-19.

This chain links TRBV2 with TRBJ2-6, with no clear D. V lost 0 bases and J 2 bases, leaving 5 bases between the germline ends. Germline V gene sequence: CDR1 SNHLY, CDR2 FYNNEI. The CDR3 runs 15 residues. CDR3 bases: TGTGCCAGCAGTGAAGCGTCTGCTGGGGCCAACGTCCTGACTTTC. Its translation: CASSEASAGANVLTF.

As regards this clone: One end of the junction fails to match germline, which may point to a read error. The chain recombines TRBV12-3 or TRBV12-4 with TRBJ1-1; no definite D call. The CDR3 is 9 residues long. The CDR3 DNA reads TGTGCCAGCAGTTCCCCCTTTTTGTTT. Protein sequence: CASSSPFLF.

The chain links TRBV6-2 or TRBV6-3 to TRBJ2-3; TRBD2 aligns across 8 bases. The CDR3 length is 16 residues. V trimming: 2 bases; J trimming: 1 base; junction bases outside the gene matches: 5. Germline CDR1 is MNHEY and CDR2 is SVGEGT. CDR3 DNA: TGTGCCAGCAGTTACGATAGCGGGGCCCGCACAGATACGCAGTATTTT. Residues: CASSYDSGARTDTQYF.

The rearrangement links TRBV18 to TRBJ1-5; D remains unclear. The germline V gene has CDR1 KGHSH and CDR2 LQKENI. V dropped 0 bases and J dropped 2 bases, with 5 bases sitting between them. The CDR3 contains 14 residues. CDR3 amino acids: CASSPPQGNQPQHF. The CDR3 DNA reads TGTGCCAGCTCACCACCTCAGGGCAATCAGCCCCAGCATTTT.

The chain has TRBV5-6 and TRBJ2-1, with TRBD2 matching over 8 bases. There are 15 residues in the CDR3. J gave up 3 bases and V 4 bases, and 6 bases lay outside the gene matches. Germline V gene data show CDR1 as SGHDT and CDR2 as YYEEEE. The CDR3 nucleotides are TGTGCCAGCAGCGGCGGGGGGCACTACTACAATGAGCAGTTCTTC. Translating it yields CASSGGGHYYNEQFF.

This clone has only a few counts. The CDR3 coding sequence is TGTGCCAGCAGCCAAGACTTGGGCGGGTTGAGGACTGAGCAGTTCTTC. It is translated as CASSQDLGGLRTEQFF. V and J are TRBV3-1 (or the pseudogene TRBV3-2) and TRBJ2-1, with D perhaps matching TRBD2 (5 bases). CDR3 size: 16 residues. From germline, CDR1 is LGHDT and CDR2 YNNKEL (reference sequence). V was trimmed by 0 bases and J by 9 bases, leaving 18 bases between them.

The V and J genes are TRBV6-5 and TRBJ2-1, with D tentatively TRBD2 (5 bases). V gave up 0 bases and J gave up 9 bases, with 12 bases separating them. Germline V gene data show CDR1 as MNHEY and CDR2 as SVGAGI. The CDR3 length is 14 residues. This CDR3 reads CASSYSLGVGEQFF. CDR3 bases: TGTGCCAGCAGTTACTCGCTCGGGGTCGGTGAGCAGTTCTTC.

The chain uses TRBV10-3 and TRBJ1-2; D unclear. Per the germline V gene, CDR1 is ENHRY and CDR2 is SYGVKD. This CDR3 region has 11 residues. Trimming shortened V by 6 bases and J by 6 bases, and 8 bases separated the two germline ends. The CDR3 DNA reads as TGTGCCATCAGCGGCAGGAATGGCTACACCTTC. It is translated as CAISGRNGYTF.

This chain uses TRBV5-1 with TRBJ1-5; TRBD1 is a possible D gene (6 bases). Germline V gene data show CDR1 as SGHRS and CDR2 as YFSETQ. The V and J ends lost 4 bases and 3 bases respectively, with 11 bases between them. This CDR3 has 14 residues. CDR3: CASSQGQLNQPQHF. CDR3 bases: TGCGCCAGCAGCCAAGGACAGCTCAATCAGCCCCAGCATTTT.

The chain joins TRBV6-1 to TRBJ2-3, with 11 bases aligning to TRBD2. CDR1 is MNHNS and CDR2 is SASEGT in the germline V gene. The CDR3 runs to 17 residues. V lost 3 bases to trimming and J lost 3 bases; unmatched junction nucleotides: 8. CDR3 loop: CASSDLAGGLHTDTQYF. CDR3 DNA sequence: TGTGCCAGCAGTGATCTAGCGGGGGGCTTGCATACAGATACGCAGTATTTT.

The V call is TRBV5-1, the J call TRBJ2-7; 8 nucleotides align to TRBD1. The CDR3 is 14 residues long. CDR1 is SGHRS, CDR2 YFSETQ, per germline. V lost 4 bases and J lost 3; bases outside the gene matches: 6. CDR3 loop: CASSRDRTDYEQYF. DNA of the CDR3: TGCGCCAGCAGCCGGGACAGGACCGACTACGAGCAGTACTTC.

The chain is built from TRBV24-1 and TRBJ1-5; D perhaps matches TRBD1 (5 bases). The V end was cut by 4 bases, the J end by 5 bases, with 11 bases between. The CDR3 contains 14 residues. The germline gives CDR1 KGHDR, CDR2 SFDVKD. The CDR3 loop reads CATSDKDRYQPQHF. The CDR3 DNA sequence: TGTGCCACCAGTGACAAAGACAGATATCAGCCCCAGCATTTT.

The genes are TRBV2 and TRBJ1-1; TRBD1 aligns across 7 bases. Germline V lookup: CDR1 SNHLY, CDR2 FYNNEI. V lost 5 bases, J lost 1 base, and 4 bases stayed unmatched. The CDR3 totals 14 residues. CDR3 DNA: TGTGCCAGCAGTCTTACAGGGGCGAACACTGAAGCTTTCTTT. Translation gives CASSLTGANTEAFF.

The chain uses TRBV4-3 and TRBJ2-1; TRBD2 aligns across 12 bases. This CDR3 has 19 amino acids. CDR1 and CDR2 from the germline V gene are LGHNA and YSLEER. J gave up 5 bases and V 0 bases, and 11 bases lay outside the gene matches. The CDR3 loop is CASSQDEGSRTSGNNEQFF. Written as DNA, the CDR3 is TGCGCCAGCAGCCAAGATGAAGGTTCGAGGACTAGCGGGAACAATGAGCAGTTCTTC.

This chain joins TRBV7-9 and TRBJ2-7, with D perhaps matching TRBD1 (6 bases). V was trimmed by 3 bases and J by 0 bases, leaving 12 bases between them. Per the germline V gene, CDR1 is SEHNR and CDR2 is FQNEAQ (reference sequence). This CDR3 spans 15 amino acids. This CDR3 is CASSFPGQSSYEQYF. In nucleotides, the CDR3 is TGTGCCAGCAGCTTCCCAGGACAGAGCTCCTACGAGCAGTACTTC.

The gene calls are TRBV6-6 and TRBJ1-4; TRBD1 agrees at 7 bases. Germline CDR1 reads MNHNY; CDR2 reads SVGAGI (reference sequence). The CDR3 contains 17 residues. V shed 6 bases and J 1 base; nucleotides not matched to a gene: 11. The CDR3 nucleotides are TGTGCCAGCAGCCGACAGGGACAGAGTAGAACTAATGAAAAACTGTTTTTT. It yields the protein CASSRQGQSRTNEKLFF.

The chain is built from TRBV3-1 (or the pseudogene TRBV3-2) and TRBJ2-5, with D maybe TRBD2 (7 bases). Between the trimmed V and J ends, which lost 5 bases and 12 bases, there was a span of 22 bases. Looked up from germline, CDR1 is LGHDT and CDR2 is YNNKEL (reference sequence). The CDR3 has 14 amino acids. The chain's CDR3 is CASSALWGRESEYF. CDR3 DNA sequence: TGTGCCAGCAGCGCCCTTTGGGGGCGGGAGTCGGAGTACTTC.

This clone was counted once. The CDR3 loop reads CASSLGQGGNTEAFF. Here the CDR3 DNA reads TGCGCCAGCAGCTTGGGCCAGGGAGGAAACACTGAAGCTTTCTTT. The gene calls are TRBV5-1 and TRBJ1-1; possibly TRBD1 for D (5 bases). Germline V gene data show CDR1 as SGHRS and CDR2 as YFSETQ. Trimming cost V 0 bases and J 2 bases, with 11 bases left between them. The CDR3 extends over 15 amino acids.

This sequence joins TRBV18 and TRBJ1-1, with D possibly being TRBD1 (6 bases). Germline values: CDR1 KGHSH, CDR2 LQKENI. The CDR3 is 14 amino acids. The ends were cut back, 2 bases at V and 1 base at J, with 8 bases in the middle. Here the CDR3 DNA reads TGTGCCAGCTCACCAATGACAGGGAACACTGAAGCTTTCTTT. This encodes CASSPMTGNTEAFF. The complete variable domain, with remaining parts taken from reference TRBV18 and TRBJ1-1, reads NAGVMQNPRHLVRRRGQEARLRCSPMKGHSHVYWYRQLPEEGLKFMVYLQKENIIDESGMPKERFSAEFPKEGPSILRIQQVVRGDSAAYFCASSPMTGNTEAFFGQGTRLTVV.

This rearrangement joins TRBV4-1 to TRBJ2-7; a possible D gene is TRBD2 (6 bases). V was clipped by 0 bases and J by 2 bases, with 17 bases between them. CDR1 and CDR2 from the germline V gene are MGHRA and YSYEKL. The CDR3 totals 17 residues. CDR3 amino acids: CASSQDEDGSVPYEQYF. The CDR3 coding sequence is TGCGCCAGCAGCCAAGATGAAGACGGGAGTGTCCCCTACGAGCAGTACTTC.